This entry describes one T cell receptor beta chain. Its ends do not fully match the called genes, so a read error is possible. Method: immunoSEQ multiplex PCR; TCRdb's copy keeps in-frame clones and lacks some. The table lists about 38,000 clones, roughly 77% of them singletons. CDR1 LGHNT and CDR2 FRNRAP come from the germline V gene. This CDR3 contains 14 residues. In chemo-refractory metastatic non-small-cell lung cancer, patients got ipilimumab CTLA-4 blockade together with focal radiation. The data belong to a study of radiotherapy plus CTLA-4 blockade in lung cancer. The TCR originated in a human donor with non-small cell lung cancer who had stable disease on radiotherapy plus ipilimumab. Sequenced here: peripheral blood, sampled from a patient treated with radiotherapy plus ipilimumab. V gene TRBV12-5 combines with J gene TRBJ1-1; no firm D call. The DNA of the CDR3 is TGTGCTAATGGTCCCCACGCTATGAACACTGAAGCTTTCTTT. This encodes CANGPHAMNTEAFF.